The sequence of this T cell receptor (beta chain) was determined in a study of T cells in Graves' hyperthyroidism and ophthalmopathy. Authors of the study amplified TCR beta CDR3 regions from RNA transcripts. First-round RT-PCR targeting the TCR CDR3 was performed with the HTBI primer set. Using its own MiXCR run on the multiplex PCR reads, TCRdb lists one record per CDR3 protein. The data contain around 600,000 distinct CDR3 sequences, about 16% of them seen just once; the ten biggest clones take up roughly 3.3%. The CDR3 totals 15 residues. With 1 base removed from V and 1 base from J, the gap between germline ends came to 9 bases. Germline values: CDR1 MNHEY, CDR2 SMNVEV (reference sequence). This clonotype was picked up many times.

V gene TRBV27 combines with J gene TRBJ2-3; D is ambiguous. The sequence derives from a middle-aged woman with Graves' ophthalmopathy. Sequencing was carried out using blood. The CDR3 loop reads CASSLFVVGTDTQYF. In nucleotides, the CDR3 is TGTGCCAGCAGTTTATTTGTGGTGGGCACAGATACGCAGTATTTT.